The 8 T cell receptor beta chains given below trace back to one sample, sequenced in a study of blood T cells in healthy people across ages. Next came a second PCR, run for about 7 to 12 cycles, which used a sample-barcoded 5' primer along with a J-beta primer mix. A single record per CDR3 protein comes from TCRdb applying MiXCR to the 5' RACE reads. Among 650,000 to 700,000 distinct CDR3 sequences, 45% to 60% were seen once, and the ten largest hold around an eighth. The sample was blood. The receptor set was obtained from a woman at least 80 years old in good health.

This chain uses TRBV9 with TRBJ1-1; D perhaps matches TRBD1 (5 bases). V was clipped by 3 bases and J by 5 bases, with 11 bases between them. The length of the CDR3 is 13 residues. CDR1 SGDLS and CDR2 YYNGEE come from the germline V gene. The CDR3 DNA reads TGTGCCAGCAGCGGTGGGGGACGGACTGAAGCTTTCTTT. Residues: CASSGGGRTEAFF.

The chain employs TRBV3-1 and TRBJ2-2; possible D gene TRBD1, 6 bases. The CDR3 is 16 residues long. Looked up from germline, CDR1 is LGHDT and CDR2 is YNNKEL (reference sequence). The ends were cut back, 4 bases at V and 4 bases at J, with 16 bases in the middle. The CDR3 region has the DNA TGTGCCAGCAGCCCCACAGGGTTCCCAAGCACCGGGGAGCTGTTTTTT. It codes for CASSPTGFPSTGELFF.

The chain uses TRBV29-1 and TRBJ1-1; D uncertain. This CDR3 has 15 residues. The germline V gene encodes CDR1 SQVTM and CDR2 ANQGSEA. V dropped 5 bases and J dropped 5 bases, with 21 bases sitting between them. CDR3: CSVPGTITGGTEAFF. As DNA, the CDR3 is TGCAGCGTTCCGGGCACCATCACCGGAGGGACTGAAGCTTTCTTT.

CDR3 DNA: TGCAGTGCTAGAGTCCCGGGGGGGGATACGCAGTATTTT. Translation gives CSARVPGGDTQYF. This sequence joins TRBV20-1 and TRBJ2-3, with TRBD2 matching 8 bases. V shed 1 base and J 6 bases; nucleotides not matched to a gene: 3. This CDR3 has 13 residues. Per germline, CDR1 DFQATT and CDR2 SNEGSKA (reference sequence).

CDR3 sequence: CSARDDGQTESYGYTF. In nucleotides, the CDR3 is TGCAGTGCTAGAGATGACGGACAAACAGAGAGCTATGGCTACACCTTC. This chain connects TRBV20-1 to TRBJ1-2; D is perhaps TRBD1 (5 bases). Germline V gene data show CDR1 as DFQATT and CDR2 as SNEGSKA (reference sequence). The CDR3 has 16 residues. The V gene lost 0 bases and the J gene lost 4 bases, with 18 bases spanning the gap.

Details on this clonotype: A read error is possible here, since a much larger clone lies one base away. This sequence joins TRBV27 and TRBJ2-5; D gene uncertain. The DNA end lines up better with TRBJ2-1; the J call may be wrong. The CDR3 loop spans 13 amino acids. Germline V gene data show CDR1 as MNHEY and CDR2 as SMNVEV (reference sequence). The CDR3 nucleotides are TGTGCCAGCAGTTTTTATAACCAAGAGACCCAGTTCTTC. Amino acids: CASSFYNQETQFF.

The chain combines TRBV4-1 with TRBJ2-4; D remains unclear. The DNA end favors TRBJ2-7, so the J call may be wrong. Germline CDR1 is MGHRA and CDR2 is YSYEKL. CDR3 length: 13 amino acids. The CDR3 is CASSQSSSSEQYF. The CDR3 DNA reads TGCGCCAGCAGCCAATCCTCTAGTTCCGAGCAGTACTTC.

V usage is TRBV3-1 and J usage is TRBJ2-1, with a tentative D call TRBD1 (5 bases). CDR3 length: 15 residues. Between the trimmed V and J ends, which lost 5 bases and 6 bases, there was a span of 17 bases. Germline V CDR1 and CDR2: LGHDT, YNNKEL (reference sequence). The CDR3 coding sequence is TGTGCCAGCAGCTTACAGACAGAGATGGGCAATGAGCAGTTCTTC. It yields the protein CASSLQTEMGNEQFF.